This TCR beta chain was found in a study of blood T cell repertoires in COVID-19. Study at large: The origin of the acute and convalescent COVID-19 samples was the United States, Italy and Spain. Nucleic acid was either cDNA or gDNA, and it came from T cells, B-cell-depleted T cells, or PBMCs.

Under the authors' procedure: By means of reference gene primer amplification, nucleated cell counts were estimated. TCRdb's copy holds only in-frame clones and misses some; the assay was immunoSEQ multiplex PCR. The DNA gave D and trimming, while V, J and clone size come from that table. The sample lists 200,000 to 250,000 clones, 85% to 90% occurring once. The germline V gene encodes CDR1 MRHNA and CDR2 SNTAGT. The junction had 0 bases not matched to a gene; V was cut back by 0 bases and J by 0 bases. The CDR3 is 16 amino acids. This clone rates as medium-sized. The source material was peripheral blood. This TCR was recovered from a man aged 18 to 35 with active or convalescent COVID-19. The V and J genes are TRBV6-4 and TRBJ2-3; 10 bases match TRBD2. CDR3 in amino acids: CASSDSTSGSTDTQYF. In DNA, the CDR3 is TGTGCCAGCAGTGACTCGACTAGCGGGAGCACAGATACGCAGTATTTT.